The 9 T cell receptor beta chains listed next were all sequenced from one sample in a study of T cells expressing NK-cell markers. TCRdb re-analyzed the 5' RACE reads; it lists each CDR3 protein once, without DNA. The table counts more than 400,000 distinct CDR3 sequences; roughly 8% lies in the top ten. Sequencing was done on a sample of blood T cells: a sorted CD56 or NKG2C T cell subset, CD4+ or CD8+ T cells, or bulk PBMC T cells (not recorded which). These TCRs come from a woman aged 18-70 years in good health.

The CDR3 sequence is CASSFNGGGELFF. V and J are TRBV7-2 and TRBJ2-2. The CDR3 sequence is 13 residues long. The V gene's germline CDR1 is SGHTA and CDR2 FQGNSA.

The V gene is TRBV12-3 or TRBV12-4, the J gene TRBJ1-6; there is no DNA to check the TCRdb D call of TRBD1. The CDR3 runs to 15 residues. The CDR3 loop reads CASRKQGSYNSPLHF.

CDR3 loop: CSVNGRKTWETQYF. The chain has TRBV29-1 and TRBJ2-5. The CDR3 has 14 residues. The germline V gene has CDR1 SQVTM and CDR2 ANQGSEA.

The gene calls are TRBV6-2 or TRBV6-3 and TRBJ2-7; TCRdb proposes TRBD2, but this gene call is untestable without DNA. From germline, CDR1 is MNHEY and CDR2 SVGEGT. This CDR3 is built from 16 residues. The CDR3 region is CASSYFTSGRASEQYF.

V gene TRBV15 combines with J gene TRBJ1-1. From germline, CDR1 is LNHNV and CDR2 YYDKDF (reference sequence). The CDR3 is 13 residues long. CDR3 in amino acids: CATSAAGGTEAFF. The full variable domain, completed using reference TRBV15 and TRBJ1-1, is DAMVIQNPRYQVTQFGKPVTLSCSQTLNHNVMYWYQQKSSQAPKLLFHYYDKDFNNEADTPDNFQSRRPNTSFCFLDIRSPGLGDTAMYLCATSAAGGTEAFFGQGTRLTVV.

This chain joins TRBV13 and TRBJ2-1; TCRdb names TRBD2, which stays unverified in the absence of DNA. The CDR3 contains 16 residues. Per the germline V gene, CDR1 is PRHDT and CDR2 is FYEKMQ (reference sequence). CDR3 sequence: CASSPMVAGGPDEQFF.

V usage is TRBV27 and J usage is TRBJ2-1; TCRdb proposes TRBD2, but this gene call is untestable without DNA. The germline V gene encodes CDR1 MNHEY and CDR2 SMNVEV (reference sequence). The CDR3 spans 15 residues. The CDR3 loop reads CASSLEGPTYNEQFF.

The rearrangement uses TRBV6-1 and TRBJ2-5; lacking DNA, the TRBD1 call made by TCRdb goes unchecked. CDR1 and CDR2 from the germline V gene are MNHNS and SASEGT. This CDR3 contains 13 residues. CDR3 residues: CASRTGVRETQYF.

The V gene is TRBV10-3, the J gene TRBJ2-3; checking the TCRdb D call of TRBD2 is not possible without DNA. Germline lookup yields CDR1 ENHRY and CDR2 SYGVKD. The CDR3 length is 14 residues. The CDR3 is CAISEAGGQDTQYF.